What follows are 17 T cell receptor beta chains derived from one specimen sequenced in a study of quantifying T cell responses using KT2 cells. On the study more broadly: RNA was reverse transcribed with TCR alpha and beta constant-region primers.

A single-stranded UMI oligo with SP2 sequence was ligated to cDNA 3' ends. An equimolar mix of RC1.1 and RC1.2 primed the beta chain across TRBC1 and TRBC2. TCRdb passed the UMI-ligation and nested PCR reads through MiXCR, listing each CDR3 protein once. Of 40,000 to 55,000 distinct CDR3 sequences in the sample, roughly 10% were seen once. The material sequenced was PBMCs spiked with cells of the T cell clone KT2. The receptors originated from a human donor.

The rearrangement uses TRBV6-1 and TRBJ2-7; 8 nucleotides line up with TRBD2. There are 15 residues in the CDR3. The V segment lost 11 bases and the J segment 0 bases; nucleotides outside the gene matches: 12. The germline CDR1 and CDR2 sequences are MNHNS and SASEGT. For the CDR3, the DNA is TGTGCCGGATCCCCGGGACTAGGGGTCTCCTACGAGCAGTACTTC. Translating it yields CAGSPGLGVSYEQYF.

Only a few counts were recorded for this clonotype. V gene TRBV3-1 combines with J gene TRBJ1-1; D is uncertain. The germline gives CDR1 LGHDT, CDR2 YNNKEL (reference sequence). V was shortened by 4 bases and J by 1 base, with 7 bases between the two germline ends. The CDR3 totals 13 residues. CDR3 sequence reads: CASSLSANTEAFF. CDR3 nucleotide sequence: TGTGCCAGCAGCCTGTCGGCGAACACTGAAGCTTTCTTT.

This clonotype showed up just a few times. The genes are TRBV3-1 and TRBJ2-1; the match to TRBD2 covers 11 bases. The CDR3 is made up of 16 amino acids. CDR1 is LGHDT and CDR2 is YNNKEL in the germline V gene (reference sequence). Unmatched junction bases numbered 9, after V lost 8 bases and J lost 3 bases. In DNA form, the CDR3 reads TGTGCCAGCGGAAGACATAGCGGGAGGGGCTACAATGAGCAGTTCTTC. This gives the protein CASGRHSGRGYNEQFF.

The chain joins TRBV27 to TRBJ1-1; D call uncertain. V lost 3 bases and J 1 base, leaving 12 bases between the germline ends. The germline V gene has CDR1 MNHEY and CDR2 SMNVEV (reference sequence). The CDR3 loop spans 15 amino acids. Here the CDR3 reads CASSFQGRTNTEAFF. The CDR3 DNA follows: TGTGCCAGCAGTTTTCAAGGGCGAACGAACACTGAAGCTTTCTTT.

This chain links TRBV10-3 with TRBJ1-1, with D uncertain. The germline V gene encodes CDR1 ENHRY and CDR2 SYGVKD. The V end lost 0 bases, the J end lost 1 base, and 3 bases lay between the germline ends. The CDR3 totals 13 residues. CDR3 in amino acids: CAISESSNTEAFF. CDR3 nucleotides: TGTGCCATCAGTGAGTCGTCGAACACTGAAGCTTTCTTT.

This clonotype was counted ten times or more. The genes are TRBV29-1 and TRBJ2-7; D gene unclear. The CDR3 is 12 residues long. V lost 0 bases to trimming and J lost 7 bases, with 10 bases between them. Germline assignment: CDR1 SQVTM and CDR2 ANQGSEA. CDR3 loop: CSVEDYNREQYF. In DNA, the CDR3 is TGCAGCGTTGAAGATTACAATCGGGAGCAGTACTTC.

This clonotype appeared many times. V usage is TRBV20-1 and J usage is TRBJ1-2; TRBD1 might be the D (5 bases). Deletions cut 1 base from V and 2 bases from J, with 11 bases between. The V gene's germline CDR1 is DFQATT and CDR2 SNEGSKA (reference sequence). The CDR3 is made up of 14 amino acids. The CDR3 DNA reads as TGCAGTGCTAGAGGGGGGAGGGTGAACTATGGCTACACCTTC. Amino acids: CSARGGRVNYGYTF.

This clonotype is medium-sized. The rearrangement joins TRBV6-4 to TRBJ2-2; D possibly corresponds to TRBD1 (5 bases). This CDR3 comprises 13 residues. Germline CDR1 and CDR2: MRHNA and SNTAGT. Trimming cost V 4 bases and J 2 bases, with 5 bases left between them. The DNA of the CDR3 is TGTGCCAGCAGTGGGACAAACACCGGGGAGCTGTTTTTT. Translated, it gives CASSGTNTGELFF.

The chain's CDR3 is CASRMSGGARTDNEQFF. As DNA, the CDR3 is TGTGCCAGCAGAATGAGCGGGGGGGCAAGAACGGACAATGAGCAGTTCTTC. The gene calls are TRBV6-5 and TRBJ2-1, with 10 bases aligning to TRBD2. Germline trimming cut 6 bases from V and 5 bases from J; bases unmatched to any gene: 13. This CDR3 is 17 amino acids long. Germline V CDR1 and CDR2: MNHEY, SVGAGI.

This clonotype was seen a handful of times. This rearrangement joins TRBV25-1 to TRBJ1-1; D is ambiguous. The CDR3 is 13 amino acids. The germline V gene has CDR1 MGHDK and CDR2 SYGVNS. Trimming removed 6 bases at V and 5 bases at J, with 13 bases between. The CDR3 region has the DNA TGTGCCAGCAGGGGTTGGGAACCTACTGAAGCTTTCTTT. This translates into CASRGWEPTEAFF.

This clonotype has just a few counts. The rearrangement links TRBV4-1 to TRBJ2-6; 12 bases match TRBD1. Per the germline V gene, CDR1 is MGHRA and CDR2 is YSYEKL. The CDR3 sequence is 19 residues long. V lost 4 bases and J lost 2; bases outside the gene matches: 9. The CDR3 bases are TGCGCCAGCAGCCGCCAATATGGGACAGGGGGCACTGGGGCCAACGTCCTGACTTTC. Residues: CASSRQYGTGGTGANVLTF.

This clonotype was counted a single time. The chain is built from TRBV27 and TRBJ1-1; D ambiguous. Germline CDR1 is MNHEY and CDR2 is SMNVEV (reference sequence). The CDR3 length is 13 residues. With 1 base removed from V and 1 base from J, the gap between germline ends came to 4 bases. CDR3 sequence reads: CASSLLGNTEAFF. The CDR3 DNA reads TGTGCCAGCAGTTTATTGGGGAACACTGAAGCTTTCTTT.

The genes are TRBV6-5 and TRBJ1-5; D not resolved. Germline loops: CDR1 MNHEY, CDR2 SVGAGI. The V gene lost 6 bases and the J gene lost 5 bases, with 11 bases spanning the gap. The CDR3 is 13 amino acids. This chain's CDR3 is CASSQVLDQPQHF. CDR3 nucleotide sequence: TGTGCCAGCAGCCAAGTCCTTGATCAGCCCCAGCATTTT.

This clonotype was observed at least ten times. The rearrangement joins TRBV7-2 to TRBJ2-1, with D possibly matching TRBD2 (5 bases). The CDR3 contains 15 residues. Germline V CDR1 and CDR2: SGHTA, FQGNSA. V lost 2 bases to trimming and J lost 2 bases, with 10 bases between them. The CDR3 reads CASSLYSGPYNEQFF. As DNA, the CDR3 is TGTGCCAGCAGCTTATACAGCGGCCCCTACAATGAGCAGTTCTTC.

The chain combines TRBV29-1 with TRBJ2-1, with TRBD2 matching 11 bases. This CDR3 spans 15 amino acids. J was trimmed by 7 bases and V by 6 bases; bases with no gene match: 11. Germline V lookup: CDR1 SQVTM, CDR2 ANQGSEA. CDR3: CSVAKGTSGFNEQFF. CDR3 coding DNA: TGCAGCGTGGCAAAGGGGACTAGCGGCTTTAATGAGCAGTTCTTC.

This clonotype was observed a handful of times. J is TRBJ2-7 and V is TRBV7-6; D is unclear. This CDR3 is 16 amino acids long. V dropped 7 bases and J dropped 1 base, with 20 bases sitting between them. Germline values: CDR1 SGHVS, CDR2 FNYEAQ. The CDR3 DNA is TGTGCCAGCATCCCCGGGTCGGATCCTACTTCCTACGAGCAGTACTTC. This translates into CASIPGSDPTSYEQYF.

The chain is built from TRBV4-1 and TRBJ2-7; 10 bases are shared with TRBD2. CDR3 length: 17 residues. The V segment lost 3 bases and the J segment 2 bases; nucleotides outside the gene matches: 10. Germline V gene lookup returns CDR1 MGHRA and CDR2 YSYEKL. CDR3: CASSQGLGTSAAYEQYF. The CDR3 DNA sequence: TGCGCCAGCAGCCAGGGGCTGGGGACTAGCGCGGCCTACGAGCAGTACTTC.